This TCR beta chain was recorded in a study of blood T cell repertoires in COVID-19 (dated by TCRdb to about 2020). In the study overall: Collaborator samples came from the United States, Italy and Spain and covered acute and convalescent phases of COVID-19. Deeply sampled blood TCRbeta repertoires from subjects exposed to, actively infected with, or recovered from COVID-19 were included in the dataset. The samples were drawn from the first 160 participants of the ongoing ImmuneRACE study and from 1,254 subjects provided by 6 global collaborators. A freely available public database, intended as a resource for researchers studying the immune response to SARS-CoV-2, is where the repertoires were released. Sample metadata almost always included a de-identified subject ID, COVID-19 status, age in years and sex. HLA class I and class II types, where available, came from metadata supplied by the sample provider rather than from assay-based typing. The prospective study material was composed of cDNA or gDNA derived from T cells, B-cell-depleted T cells, or PBMCs. Broad study findings and their caveats: The quantity of clinical and demographic metadata differed by source and by participant and was supplied without curation.

From a lookup of the germline V gene, CDR1 and CDR2 are WSHSY and SAAADI. Including cysteine and phenylalanine, the CDR3 has 13 amino acids. Only the CDR3 portion is preserved as DNA: 39 bases, with reading frame beginning at the first base. The V end loses 7 bases and the J end loses 1 base, and a stretch of 10 bases separates them. TCRbeta CDR3 regions were amplified from genomic DNA by means of the immunoSEQ Assay, a bias-controlled multiplex PCR. The original pipeline was this. The number of nucleated cells in each sample was estimated by amplification of reference gene primers within the assay. Sequence reads were collapsed and filtered to measure the absolute abundance of every unique TCRbeta CDR3 rearrangement. For each sample, productive Simpson clonality was calculated as the square root of Simpson's diversity index across productive rearrangements. The source is immuneACCESS, and TCRdb retained only in-frame sequences with V and J called. Part of the clones is not carried over; for the studies checked, unresolved V genes explain less than half of this, and the remainder is unexplained. That table supplies the V and J calls and clone size; D and trimming were determined from the DNA. A total of over 200,000 clones appear in this sample, roughly 90% of them only once. The ten largest clones represent 2.7% of the sample.

Whole blood was collected in K2EDTA tubes by collaborating institutions according to the institutions' own protocols. For TCRbeta analysis, collaborators shipped samples as frozen whole blood, isolated PBMCs, or DNA extracted from either of those sample types. Notes on this clone: Its antigen is currently not known. No much larger clone is present one base from it, and per-base qualities are unavailable.

The chain uses TRBV10-2 and TRBJ1-1, with the D gene uncertain. This TCR was recovered from a woman aged 55-69 years with acute or convalescent COVID-19. Source material: peripheral blood. The DNA reads TGCGCCAGCAAGGGCGCGGGGAACACTGAAGCTTTCTTT. This sequence encodes CASKGAGNTEAFF.